This T cell receptor beta chain was captured in a study of shared clonotypes between healthy human individuals. Study context: Sampling drew on donors who were a couple of women and three men aged 18 to 49. Study-level findings and limits: Rarefaction exposed incomplete sorted-subset sequencing despite large depth. Shared clonotypes: 4.5% to 5% naive CD4, around 3.4% naive CD8, around 2.4% memory CD4, 0.4% memory CD8. Among donors, the sharing of clonotypes was expected to be influenced by sequencing depth.

Concerning this clone: Its matching antigen is unknown.

Profiling relied on immunoSEQ multiplex PCR, and the TCRdb table lists in-frame clones only, not all of them. This table has millions of clones, roughly 91% appearing once. Naive CD8 isolation took CD45RO-negative cells positively selected for CCR7 and excluded terminally differentiated effector memory CD45RA+ cells. V lost 0 bases to trimming and J lost 5 bases, with 3 bases between them. Germline CDR1 is SGHDT and CDR2 is YYEEEE. The CDR3 contains 12 residues. The V gene is TRBV5-6, the J gene TRBJ2-1; D unclear. This TCR came from a man aged 18 to 30 in good health. Some clones in this sample may be carry-over from other donors' samples. The sequenced sample was naive CD8+ T cells from PBMCs. CDR3 protein: CASSLENNEQFF. In nucleotides, the CDR3 is TGTGCCAGCAGCTTGGAAAACAATGAGCAGTTCTTC.